These T cell receptor beta chains were read from a single sample in a study of blood T cell repertoires in COVID-19. Repertoires were generated with immunoSEQ multiplex PCR, while TCRdb's copy carries only in-frame clones and drops some. This sample yields nearly 200,000 clones, of which about 86% are seen a single time; approximately 7.6% belongs to the top ten. The sequencing input was PBMCs or T cells enriched from blood (not recorded which). These receptors were taken from a middle-aged man who had recovered from COVID-19. The CDR3 runs from the conserved cysteine through the conserved F or W. D genes are given only for firm matches. Size tells how often a clone was seen (once, few, many) or the class of an expanded clone, and some rows leave it out.

- | TRBJ1-1 | TRBV20-1 | - | TGCAGTGCTAGTCGGAACACTGAAGCTTTCTTT | CSASRNTEAFF
- | TRBJ2-7 | TRBV7-2 | TRBD1 | TGTGCCAGCAGCTTCACCGGGACAGGGCACGAGCAGTACTTC | CASSFTGTGHEQYF
- | TRBJ1-2 | TRBV29-1 | - | TGCAGCGTTGTCGACAGCTATGGCTACACCTTC | CSVVDSYGYTF
- | TRBJ1-4 | TRBV3-1/TRBV3-2 | - | TGTGCCAGCAGCCCCAGCGGGGGCGGCGGATCTGCAACTAATGAAAAACTGTTTTTT | CASSPSGGGGSATNEKLFF
- | TRBJ2-1 | TRBV6-5 | TRBD2 | TGTGCCAGCAGTTCCAGCGGGGGGGCGTCCTACAATGAGCAGTTCTTC | CASSSSGGASYNEQFF
- | TRBJ1-1 | TRBV5-1 | - | TGCGCCAGCAGCTTGGGCAGGTCCTTTGAAGCTTTCTTT | CASSLGRSFEAFF
- | TRBJ2-7 | TRBV15 | TRBD1 | TGTGCCACCAGCAGGACAGGGCCCTACGAGCAGTACTTC | CATSRTGPYEQYF
- | TRBJ2-7 | TRBV28 | - | TGTGCCAGCAGCAACAGATACGAGCAGTACTTC | CASSNRYEQYF
- | TRBJ1-6 | TRBV18 | - | TGTGCCAGCTCATATCCTGATTCACCCCTCCACTTT | CASSYPDSPLHF
- | TRBJ2-7 | TRBV2 | - | TGTGCCAGCAGTGAAGGACGCAGGGGCGAGCAGTACTTC | CASSEGRRGEQYF
- | TRBJ1-2 | TRBV5-1 | TRBD1 | TGCGCCAGCAGCTACGGACAGGACAGCCACTATGGCTACACCTTC | CASSYGQDSHYGYTF
- | TRBJ2-3 | TRBV11-1 | TRBD2 | TGTGCCAGCAGTACCCGACTAGCGGGGGGGCTAACGCAGTATTTT | CASSTRLAGGLTQYF
few | TRBJ1-4 | TRBV2 | - | TGTGCCAGCAGTGATGGGGGGGGCGAAAAACTGTTTTTT | CASSDGGGEKLFF
- | TRBJ2-7 | TRBV10-3 | TRBD1 | TGTGCCATTGGGACAGTCTACGAGCAGTACTTC | CAIGTVYEQYF
- | TRBJ1-4 | TRBV18 | TRBD1 | TGTGCCAGCTCACCCGTCTCGGGGACAGGGTATGAAAAACTGTTTTTT | CASSPVSGTGYEKLFF
- | TRBJ2-3 | TRBV6-4 | - | TGTGCCAGCAGTGCAGGGGGCACAGATACGCAGTATTTT | CASSAGGTDTQYF
- | TRBJ1-5 | TRBV28 | TRBD1 | TGTGCCAGCAGTCTCGGGACAGCCAGCAATCAGCCCCAGCATTTT | CASSLGTASNQPQHF
- | TRBJ1-5 | TRBV6-1 | - | TGTGCCAGCAGAGAAGCTACTGGGCAACATTTT | CASREATGQHF
few | TRBJ2-7 | TRBV4-1 | TRBD1 | TGCGCCAGCAGGGGGCGTGGGCCAGGGGGAACCTACGAGCAGTACTTC | CASRGRGPGGTYEQYF
- | TRBJ1-5 | TRBV6-1 | TRBD1 | TGTGCCACCCTGTTGACAGGGGGCAACAATCAGCCCCAGCATTTT | CATLLTGGNNQPQHF
- | TRBJ2-5 | TRBV2 | TRBD2 | TGTGCCAGCAGCGCCGGCTATCCGGGAGGGGCCCAGTACTTC | CASSAGYPGGAQYF
- | TRBJ1-2 | TRBV5-1 | TRBD1 | TGCGCCAGCAGCTCACAGGGGAACTATGGCTACACCTTC | CASSSQGNYGYTF
- | TRBJ1-1 | TRBV15 | - | TGTGCCACCAGCAGAGAGTTGCCAGGGGTCGCAGTGGGCACTGAAGCTTTCTTT | CATSRELPGVAVGTEAFF
- | TRBJ2-7 | TRBV27 | TRBD1 | TGTGCCAGCAGCTCAGCCCACAGGGGGCTGTTGGTAGGGTCCTACGAGCAGTACTTC | CASSSAHRGLLVGSYEQYF
- | TRBJ2-5 | TRBV15 | - | TGTGCCACCAGCAGAGGGGACACGCGGGCGGTTGAGACCCAGTACTTC | CATSRGDTRAVETQYF
- | TRBJ2-7 | TRBV15 | - | TGTGCCACCAGCAGAGATCAGGGTATGGACGAGCAGTACTTC | CATSRDQGMDEQYF
- | TRBJ1-4 | TRBV10-3 | - | TGTGCCATCAGTGACGACAGGCCCTTTGGGGAAAAACTGTTTTTT | CAISDDRPFGEKLFF
- | TRBJ2-1 | TRBV13 | TRBD1 | TGTGCCAGCAGCCTCGGGACAGCGCCCTCCTACAATGAGCAGTTCTTC | CASSLGTAPSYNEQFF
- | TRBJ1-2 | TRBV29-1 | TRBD1 | TGCAGCGTTCCCGGGACAGTAAACTATGGCTACACCTTC | CSVPGTVNYGYTF
- | TRBJ1-1 | TRBV10-1 | - | TGCGCCAGCCTTCTCCGTTTAGTTATGAACACTGAAGCTTTCTTT | CASLLRLVMNTEAFF
- | TRBJ1-1 | TRBV5-1 | - | TGCGCCAGCAACCAATTCCCGGGGGGCAACACTGAAGCTTTCTTT | CASNQFPGGNTEAFF
once | TRBJ2-3 | TRBV5-5 | TRBD1 | TGTGCCAGCAGCTATCCAGGGGGAGGCACAGATACGCAGTATTTT | CASSYPGGGTDTQYF
few | TRBJ2-5 | TRBV7-8 | - | TGTGCCAGCAGCCCCCGGGGTGGGCTAGGCGAGACCCAGTACTTC | CASSPRGGLGETQYF
- | TRBJ2-3 | TRBV6-5 | - | TGTGCCAGCAGTTACTCGGGCAGACAAACAGATACGCAGTATTTT | CASSYSGRQTDTQYF
once | TRBJ1-2 | TRBV5-6 | - | TGTGCCAGCAGCTTGGCAGGGGCGCGAGGTGGCTACACCTTC | CASSLAGARGGYTF
once | TRBJ2-3 | TRBV28 | TRBD2 | TGTGCCAGCAGGCTAGCGGGGGGGTCAGATACGCAGTATTTT | CASRLAGGSDTQYF
- | TRBJ2-3 | TRBV27 | - | TGTGCCGGAGCTCGACAGGATACTAGCACAGATACGCAGTATTTT | CAGARQDTSTDTQYF
- | TRBJ1-4 | TRBV9 | TRBD1 | TGTGCCAGCAGCGGCCGGGACAGAGAGGATGAAAAACTGTTTTTT | CASSGRDREDEKLFF
- | TRBJ1-2 | TRBV19 | - | TGTGCCAGTAGTCGGGCGGGAGCTAACTATGGCTACACCTTC | CASSRAGANYGYTF
- | TRBJ1-5 | TRBV28 | - | TGTGCCAGCAGTTTCTCCCTCGGGAATCAGCCCCAGCATTTT | CASSFSLGNQPQHF
- | TRBJ1-1 | TRBV2 | TRBD1 | TGTGCCAGCAGTGAAGCGTCAGGGGGCCGAGCTTTCTTT | CASSEASGGRAFF
- | TRBJ2-3 | TRBV7-8 | TRBD2 | TGTGCCAGCAGCCGAGCGGGGGGAAACACAGATACGCAGTATTTT | CASSRAGGNTDTQYF
- | TRBJ2-5 | TRBV10-3 | - | TGTGCCATCAGTGGGACTCAGGGGGAGACCCAGTACTTC | CAISGTQGETQYF
few | TRBJ1-2 | TRBV6-4 | - | TGTGCCAGCAGTGAAGATCCCGCCGGTGGCTACACCTTC | CASSEDPAGGYTF
- | TRBJ2-5 | TRBV19 | - | TGTGCCAGTAGTATAACAAAACAGGGTTGGGGGACCCAGTACTTC | CASSITKQGWGTQYF
- | TRBJ2-1 | TRBV19 | TRBD2 | TGTGCCAGTAGTCCACAGCGGGGACTAACCTACAATGAGCAGTTCTTC | CASSPQRGLTYNEQFF
- | TRBJ2-1 | TRBV27 | - | TGTGCCAGCAGTTTAAATCAGTACAATGAGCAGTTCTTC | CASSLNQYNEQFF
- | TRBJ1-4 | TRBV19 | - | TGTGCCAGCCAATCAGGACTTCTAGGACAGCCTAATGAAAAACTGTTTTTT | CASQSGLLGQPNEKLFF
- | TRBJ2-7 | TRBV28 | - | TGTGCCAGCACTGTAGGGGGGGCGCGGGAGCAGTACTTC | CASTVGGAREQYF
- | TRBJ2-7 | TRBV10-3 | TRBD1 | TGTGCCATCAGTACCCAGGGGGACGAGCAGTACTTC | CAISTQGDEQYF
- | TRBJ2-3 | TRBV6-1 | - | TGTGCCAGCAGTGAAGTCCAGGGGAGCACAGATACGCAGTATTTT | CASSEVQGSTDTQYF
- | TRBJ2-2 | TRBV5-1 | - | TGCGCCAGCAGCTTGGGTCTCCCCGGGGAGCTGTTTTTT | CASSLGLPGELFF
- | TRBJ1-2 | TRBV3-1/TRBV3-2 | - | TGTGCCAGCAGCCAAGGGGGCTCGGACTATGGCTACACCTTC | CASSQGGSDYGYTF
few | TRBJ1-1 | TRBV11-2 | - | TGTGCCAGCAGCTTGGGACAGAACACTGAAGCTTTCTTT | CASSLGQNTEAFF